Listed below are T cell receptor beta chains from one sample, sequenced in a study of T cell changes during pregnancy in multiple sclerosis. Produced via immunoSEQ multiplex PCR; TCRdb's table is partial and in-frame only. This sample has about 69,000 clones, with approximately 92% found just once. Specimen: peripheral blood, collected in the third trimester of pregnancy. All receptors come from a female donor in good health, enrolled as a control in a pregnancy study. The CDR3 runs from the conserved cysteine through the conserved F or W. The order of the fields is V gene, J gene, D gene, clone size, CDR3 DNA, CDR3 protein. D genes are given only for firm matches. Only part of the rows carry a size: once, few, many, or a class if the clone is expanded.

TRBV18	TRBJ2-3	.	.	TGTGCCAGCTCACCACAGTTAAGCCCACTGCGCCCAGATACGCAGTATTTT	CASSPQLSPLRPDTQYF
TRBV18	TRBJ2-3	.	.	TGTGCCAGCTCACCCTTGACTAGTACAGATACGCAGTATTTT	CASSPLTSTDTQYF
TRBV30	TRBJ1-1	.	.	TGTGCCTGGAGTGTAGCTAGCAAGGCTTTCTTT	CAWSVASKAFF
TRBV27	TRBJ2-2	.	.	TGTGCCAGCAGCCTGACAACCAGGGCTTGGACCGGGGAGCTGTTTTTT	CASSLTTRAWTGELFF
TRBV27	TRBJ2-7	TRBD2	.	TGTGCCAGCAGTTTTGTGGTTACTAGCGGGGTGGGAGAGCAGTACTTC	CASSFVVTSGVGEQYF
TRBV23-1	TRBJ2-5	.	.	TGCGCCAGCCAGGGAGAGACCCAGTACTTC	CASQGETQYF
TRBV9	TRBJ2-3	.	.	TGTGCCAGCAGCGGCCGGGAGACAGATACGCAGTATTTT	CASSGRETDTQYF
TRBV7-2	TRBJ2-2	TRBD2	.	TGTGCCAGCAAAAAAGCGGGGGTGAACACCGGGGAGCTGTTTTTT	CASKKAGVNTGELFF
TRBV9	TRBJ1-6	.	.	TGTGCCAGCAGCGCCGGAAACAGGGTCGGTAATTCACCCCTCCACTTT	CASSAGNRVGNSPLHF
TRBV5-6	TRBJ2-2	TRBD2	once	TGTGCCAGCAGCTCCCTAGCGGGGGGATATGCCGGGGAGCTGTTTTTT	CASSSLAGGYAGELFF
TRBV4-2	TRBJ2-1	TRBD2	once	TGTGCCAGCAGCCGCCTGGGACTAGCGGGGGGCTCCCTCTACAATGAGCAGTTCTTC	CASSRLGLAGGSLYNEQFF
TRBV29-1	TRBJ2-5	TRBD1	.	TGCAGTGCCCCGCGGGGACAGGGTTCAGAGACCCAGTACTTC	CSAPRGQGSETQYF
TRBV6-5	TRBJ2-7	TRBD1	.	TGTGCCAGCAGTTACTCGACACAGGGGAATGGCGAGCAGTACTTC	CASSYSTQGNGEQYF
TRBV9	TRBJ2-1	.	.	TGTGCCAGCAGCGCACTAGAAGCCTACAATGAGCAGTTCTTC	CASSALEAYNEQFF